Below, 3 T cell receptor beta chains from the same sample are listed, as sequenced in a study of technical replicates of blood from several donors. Profiling relied on immunoSEQ multiplex PCR, and the TCRdb table lists in-frame clones only, not all of them. Counted here are roughly 15,000 clones, less than 90% occurring once; the ten biggest clones make up roughly a tenth. The source material was PBMCs. These TCRs come from a human donor in good health.

This sequence joins TRBV11-2 and TRBJ2-1, with 12 bases identical to TRBD2. This CDR3 has 17 amino acids. From germline, CDR1 is SGHAT and CDR2 FQNNGV. With V trimmed by 5 bases and J by 4 bases, 9 bases remained unmatched. CDR3 amino acids: CASSPLVGLAGYNEQFF. CDR3 in DNA: TGTGCCAGCAGCCCTCTAGTCGGACTAGCGGGATACAATGAGCAGTTCTTC. Full variable domain (missing parts from reference TRBV11-2 and TRBJ2-1): EAGVAQSPRYKIIEKRQSVAFWCNPISGHATLYWYQQILGQGPKLLIQFQNNGVVDDSQLPKDRFSAERLKGVDSTLKIQPAKLEDSAVYLCASSPLVGLAGYNEQFFGPGTRLTVL.

The V call is TRBV5-1, the J call TRBJ1-1, with TRBD1 identical over 7 bases. The CDR3 is 16 residues long. CDR1 and CDR2 from the germline V gene are SGHRS and YFSETQ. With V trimmed by 7 bases and J by 0 bases, 12 bases remained unmatched. DNA of the CDR3: TGCGCCAGCCGGAGGGAGCGGACAGGCATGAACACTGAAGCTTTCTTT. Translated, it gives CASRRERTGMNTEAFF. Using reference TRBV5-1 and TRBJ1-1 for the parts outside the CDR3, the full variable domain is KAGVTQTPRYLIKTRGQQVTLSCSPISGHRSVSWYQQTPGQGLQFLFEYFSETQRNKGNFPGRFSGRQFSNSRSEMNVSTLELGDSALYLCASRRERTGMNTEAFFGQGTRLTVV.

V and J are TRBV28 and TRBJ1-2; 9 bases align to TRBD1. V gave up 4 bases and J gave up 5 bases; unmatched junction bases: 8. This CDR3 region has 15 residues. Germline lookup yields CDR1 MDHEN and CDR2 SYDVKM. The CDR3 sequence: CASSSPAGTGYGYTF. For the CDR3, the DNA is TGTGCCAGCAGTTCCCCCGCCGGGACAGGGTATGGCTACACCTTC.